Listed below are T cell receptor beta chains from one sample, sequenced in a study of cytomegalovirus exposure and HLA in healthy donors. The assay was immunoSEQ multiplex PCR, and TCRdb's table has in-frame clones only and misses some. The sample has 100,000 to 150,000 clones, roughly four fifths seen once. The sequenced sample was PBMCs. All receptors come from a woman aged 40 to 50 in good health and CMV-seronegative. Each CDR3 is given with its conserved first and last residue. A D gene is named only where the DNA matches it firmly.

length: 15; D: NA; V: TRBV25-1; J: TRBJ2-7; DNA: TGTGCCAGCAGTGCCAGGGTAGGTCGGTTGTACGAGCAGTACTTC; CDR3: CASSARVGRLYEQYF
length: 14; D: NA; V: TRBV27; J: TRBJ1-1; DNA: TGTGCCAGCAGTTTACGGGTCGGGAACACTGAAGCTTTCTTT; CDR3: CASSLRVGNTEAFF
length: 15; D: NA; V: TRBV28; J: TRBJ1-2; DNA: TGTGCCAGCGCGGCAGATGAGTCACCTAACTATGGCTACACCTTC; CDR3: CASAADESPNYGYTF
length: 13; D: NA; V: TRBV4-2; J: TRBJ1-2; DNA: TGTGCCAGCAGCCCGGCAGACATTTATGGCTACACCTTC; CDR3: CASSPADIYGYTF
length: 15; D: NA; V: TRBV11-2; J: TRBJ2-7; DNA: TGTGCCAGCAGCTTAGTGTCCGGTAGCGCCTACGAGCAGTACTTC; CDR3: CASSLVSGSAYEQYF
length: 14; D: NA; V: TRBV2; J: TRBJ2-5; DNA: TGTGCCAGCAGTGACGGACAAATGGAAGAGACCCAGTACTTC; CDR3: CASSDGQMEETQYF
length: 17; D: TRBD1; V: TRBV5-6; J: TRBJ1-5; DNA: TGTGCCAGCAGCCTCTGGGACAGGGGACATAGCAATCAGCCCCAGCATTTT; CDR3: CASSLWDRGHSNQPQHF
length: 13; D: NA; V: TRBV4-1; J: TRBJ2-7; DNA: TGCGCCAGCAGCAAACAGGGTGATTACCTCCGGTACTTC; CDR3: CASSKQGDYLRYF
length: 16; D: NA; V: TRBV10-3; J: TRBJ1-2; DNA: TGTGCCATCACCTCGGGAGGGAGCGGGGTAAACTATGGCTACACCTTC; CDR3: CAITSGGSGVNYGYTF
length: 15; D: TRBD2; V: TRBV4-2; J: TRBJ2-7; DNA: TGTGCCAGCAGCCAACCCGGACTAGCGCTTGCCGAGCAGTACTTC; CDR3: CASSQPGLALAEQYF
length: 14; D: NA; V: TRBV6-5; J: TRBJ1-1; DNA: TGTGCCAGCAGTCAACAGGGACGAAGGACTGAAGCTTTCTTT; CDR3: CASSQQGRRTEAFF